These T cell receptor beta chains were read from a single sample in a study of breast tumors, draining lymph nodes, adjacent tissues. TCRdb called the multiplex PCR reads again in MiXCR, with one record for every CDR3 protein. This table has approximately 140,000 distinct CDR3 sequences, about 33% appearing once. Sequencing was performed on axillary lymph node tissue. These receptors originate from a female donor with breast cancer. Some clones in this sample may be carry-over from other donors' samples. Both conserved end residues are part of each CDR3. The D gene is left open where the match is weak. Rows give clone size only sometimes, using once, few, many, or a class for an expanded clone.

v_call: TRBV9
cdr3_length: 16
j_call: TRBJ2-3
clone_size: many
d_call: -
cdr3_nt: TGTGCCAGCAGCGTAGGGGTCGGAGATGGGACAGATACGCAGTATTTT
cdr3_aa: CASSVGVGDGTDTQYF

v_call: TRBV12-3/TRBV12-4
cdr3_length: 13
j_call: TRBJ2-3
clone_size: many
d_call: -
cdr3_nt: TGTGCCAGCAGAATCACTAGCACAGATACGCAGTATTTT
cdr3_aa: CASRITSTDTQYF

v_call: TRBV3-1
cdr3_length: 15
j_call: TRBJ1-1
clone_size: -
d_call: -
cdr3_nt: TGTGCCAGCAGCCAAGCTGGCTCCCGGAACACTGAAGCTTTCTTT
cdr3_aa: CASSQAGSRNTEAFF

v_call: TRBV7-8
cdr3_length: 14
j_call: TRBJ2-3
clone_size: many
d_call: TRBD1
cdr3_nt: TGTGCCAGCAGCTTGGGACAGGTCACAGATACGCAGTATTTT
cdr3_aa: CASSLGQVTDTQYF

v_call: TRBV10-3
cdr3_length: 11
j_call: TRBJ2-1
clone_size: many
d_call: -
cdr3_nt: TGTGCCATCAGCGCCACGTATGAGCAGTTCTTC
cdr3_aa: CAISATYEQFF

v_call: TRBV5-1
cdr3_length: 16
j_call: TRBJ1-4
clone_size: -
d_call: TRBD1
cdr3_nt: TGCGCCAGCAGCCTGACAGGGACAGGACAAAATGAAAAACTGTTTTTT
cdr3_aa: CASSLTGTGQNEKLFF

v_call: TRBV12-3/TRBV12-4
cdr3_length: 16
j_call: TRBJ1-1
clone_size: many
d_call: TRBD1
cdr3_nt: TGTGCCAGCAGTTTATCTCCGGGACAGAGGAACACTGAAGCTTTCTTT
cdr3_aa: CASSLSPGQRNTEAFF

v_call: TRBV7-3
cdr3_length: 14
j_call: TRBJ2-1
clone_size: many
d_call: TRBD1
cdr3_nt: TGTGCCAGCAGCCAAGGACAGGGAACGACTGAGCAGTTCTTC
cdr3_aa: CASSQGQGTTEQFF

v_call: TRBV18
cdr3_length: 13
j_call: TRBJ1-2
clone_size: many
d_call: -
cdr3_nt: TGTGCCAGCTCACACAGGGCGGACTATGGCTACACCTTC
cdr3_aa: CASSHRADYGYTF

v_call: TRBV5-5
cdr3_length: 13
j_call: TRBJ1-6
clone_size: -
d_call: TRBD1
cdr3_nt: TGTGCCAGCAGACGGCAGGGGGATTCACCCCTCCACTTT
cdr3_aa: CASRRQGDSPLHF

v_call: TRBV15
cdr3_length: 17
j_call: TRBJ2-2
clone_size: -
d_call: TRBD1
cdr3_nt: TGTGCCACCAGCAGAGATCGTGGACAGGGTAGGATCGGGGAGCTGTTTTTT
cdr3_aa: CATSRDRGQGRIGELFF

v_call: TRBV11-2
cdr3_length: 15
j_call: TRBJ2-2
clone_size: many
d_call: TRBD1
cdr3_nt: TGTGCCAGCAGCCCACGGGACAGGAGGACCGGGGAGCTGTTTTTT
cdr3_aa: CASSPRDRRTGELFF

v_call: TRBV7-8
cdr3_length: 13
j_call: TRBJ1-6
clone_size: many
d_call: -
cdr3_nt: TGTGCCAGCAGCCTCAGGGGAAATTCACCCCTCCACTTT
cdr3_aa: CASSLRGNSPLHF

v_call: TRBV20-1
cdr3_length: 15
j_call: TRBJ2-2
clone_size: many
d_call: TRBD1
cdr3_nt: TGCAGTGCTAGTCCAGGGGGAAGCTTTCCCGGGGAGCTGTTTTTT
cdr3_aa: CSASPGGSFPGELFF

v_call: TRBV20-1
cdr3_length: 14
j_call: TRBJ1-4
clone_size: many
d_call: -
cdr3_nt: TGCAGTGCTAGGTCCGGGGGCACTAATGAAAAACTGTTTTTT
cdr3_aa: CSARSGGTNEKLFF

v_call: TRBV24-1
cdr3_length: 12
j_call: TRBJ1-3
clone_size: -
d_call: -
cdr3_nt: TGTGCTAGAGGGGACGCTGGAAACACCATATATTTT
cdr3_aa: CARGDAGNTIYF

v_call: TRBV20-1
cdr3_length: 11
j_call: TRBJ1-2
clone_size: many
d_call: -
cdr3_nt: TGCAGTGCTAGCGGTGGCTATGGCTACACCTTC
cdr3_aa: CSASGGYGYTF